These 19 T cell receptor beta chains share one sample of origin, sequenced in a study of CD8+ T cells in alopecia areata. Following extraction, RNA underwent reverse transcription to cDNA, which served as the sequencing template. TCRdb keeps only in-frame clones here, not all; method: immunoSEQ multiplex PCR. The table has roughly 70,000 clones, 29% seen once. Documented treatment: oral pan-JAK inhibitor, 5-10 mg twice daily. The source was CD8+ T cells sorted from blood, collected at week 4, from a patient treated with tofacitinib. Receptors originate from a human donor with alopecia areata.

This clone has a handful of counts. This chain connects TRBV6-1 to TRBJ2-7, with 11 bases identical to TRBD1. Trimming cost V 9 bases and J 6 bases; bases outside gene matches: 4. This CDR3 has 12 amino acids. CDR1 MNHNS and CDR2 SASEGT come from the germline V gene. The CDR3, as DNA: TGTGCCAGTGGACAGGGGGCTCTCGAGCAGTACTTC. Residues: CASGQGALEQYF.

This chain links TRBV29-1 with TRBJ2-1; 8 nucleotides align to TRBD2. Germline CDR1 reads SQVTM; CDR2 reads ANQGSEA. V was pared by 3 bases and J by 6 bases, with 7 bases of the junction left unmatched. This CDR3 spans 14 amino acids. As DNA, the CDR3 is TGCAGCGTTGACACCGGGAGGGTCTCCAATGAGCAGTTCTTC. It specifies CSVDTGRVSNEQFF.

There are a few counts of this clone. This chain links TRBV6-6 with TRBJ2-7, with D uncertain. CDR3 length equals 11 residues. The V end lost 7 bases, the J end lost 1 base, and 5 bases lay between the germline ends. In germline, CDR1 is MNHNY, CDR2 SVGAGI (reference sequence). Here the CDR3 reads CASIGSYEQYF. CDR3 in DNA: TGTGCCAGCATAGGATCCTACGAGCAGTACTTC.

The chain joins TRBV1 to TRBJ2-5; the table's D call TRBD2 went unverified against the DNA. TRBV1 is marked as a pseudogene. The CDR3 sequence is 16 residues long. The DNA for the CDR3 is TGCACCAGCAGCCACGCCGGGACTAGCGGGAAAGAGACCCAGTACTTC. Translated, it gives CTSSHAGTSGKETQYF.

As concerns this clone: The sample holds other DNA sequences that translate to the same CDR3. The chain has TRBV10-3 and TRBJ2-1; no firm D call. V was clipped by 0 bases and J by 9 bases, with 3 bases between them. Germline V gene data show CDR1 as ENHRY and CDR2 as SYGVKD. The CDR3 has 11 residues. CDR3 amino acids: CAISESGEQFF. CDR3 coding DNA: TGTGCCATCAGTGAGTCGGGTGAGCAGTTCTTC.

J is TRBJ1-2 and V is TRBV7-2; D is unclear. CDR1 is SGHTA and CDR2 is FQGNSA in the germline V gene. V gave up 5 bases and J gave up 3 bases, with 13 bases separating them. The CDR3 sequence is 14 residues long. CDR3 loop: CASSPLRADYGYTF. The CDR3 coding sequence is TGTGCCAGCAGCCCCTTGAGGGCTGACTATGGCTACACCTTC.

The chain links TRBV9 to TRBJ2-5; 9 bases agree with TRBD2. CDR3 length: 14 residues. In germline, CDR1 is SGDLS, CDR2 YYNGEE. V lost 7 bases, J lost 4 bases, and 8 bases stayed unmatched. The CDR3: CASGDSGSRETQYF. The CDR3, as DNA: TGTGCCAGCGGGGATAGCGGGAGTAGAGAGACCCAGTACTTC.

By frequency in the sample, this clone is medium-sized. V usage is TRBV7-7 and J usage is TRBJ2-1; D uncertain. Trimming stripped 3 bases from V and 0 bases from J, with 3 bases between. The CDR3 sequence is 13 residues long. CDR1 and CDR2 from the germline V gene are SSHAT and FNYEAQ (reference sequence). The CDR3 here is CASSLNSYNEQFF. The CDR3 DNA reads TGTGCCAGCAGCTTGAACTCCTACAATGAGCAGTTCTTC.

The genes are TRBV18 and TRBJ2-5; 8 nucleotides line up with TRBD2. Germline loops: CDR1 KGHSH, CDR2 LQKENI. The CDR3 contains 15 residues. V was pared by 3 bases and J by 5 bases, with 8 bases of the junction left unmatched. DNA of the CDR3: TGTGCCAGCTCACCGTCCGCGGGAGGATGGGAGACCCAGTACTTC. Translating gives CASSPSAGGWETQYF.

This chain uses TRBV6-5 with TRBJ1-1, with no clear D. Trimming took 3 bases from V and 7 from J, leaving 12 bases between them. CDR1 MNHEY and CDR2 SVGAGI come from the germline V gene. The CDR3 extends over 13 amino acids. The CDR3 region is CASSYGESFEAFF. CDR3 DNA: TGTGCCAGCAGTTATGGGGAGAGCTTTGAAGCTTTCTTT.

This clone was picked up a small number of times. This sequence joins TRBV7-9 and TRBJ2-6, with D perhaps assigned TRBD1 or TRBD2 (5 bases each). CDR3 length: 18 amino acids. CDR1 SEHNR and CDR2 FQNEAQ come from the germline V gene (reference sequence). V was cut by 5 bases and J by 0 bases, with 17 bases left in between. The CDR3 reads CASSPTGTESSGANVLTF. DNA for the CDR3: TGTGCCAGCAGCCCTACCGGGACCGAGTCCTCTGGGGCCAACGTCCTGACTTTC.

This clone is categorized as large. The chain links TRBV7-9 to TRBJ1-4; 10 bases are shared with TRBD1. This CDR3 comprises 16 residues. The V and J ends lost 5 bases and 1 base, in that order; junction bases with no gene match: 4. CDR1 SEHNR and CDR2 FQNEAQ come from the germline V gene (reference sequence). CDR3 residues: CASSARDRGTNEKLFF. DNA for the CDR3: TGTGCCAGCAGCGCCCGGGACAGGGGAACTAATGAAAAACTGTTTTTT.

This clone occurred a few times. This chain joins TRBV29-1 and TRBJ2-2; no clear D. The CDR3 contains 11 residues. Germline V gene data show CDR1 as SQVTM and CDR2 as ANQGSEA. Trimming pared 6 bases from V and 8 bases from J, leaving 10 bases between. This CDR3 reads CSVPHRGELFF. CDR3 sequence (DNA): TGCAGCGTGCCCCACCGTGGGGAGCTGTTTTTT.

The table lists this clone with a few counts. The chain recombines TRBV29-1 with TRBJ1-2; D not certain. V was shortened by 4 bases and J by 1 base, with 7 bases between the two germline ends. Germline assignment: CDR1 SQVTM and CDR2 ANQGSEA. The CDR3 length is 12 residues. The CDR3 bases are TGCAGCGTTGTTGGAGTTAACTATGGCTACACCTTC. This encodes CSVVGVNYGYTF.

The V call is TRBV4-1, the J call TRBJ2-5; D may be TRBD1 (5 bases). The DNA matches TRBJ2-7 better at its end, which makes the J call doubtful. Looked up from germline, CDR1 is MGHRA and CDR2 is YSYEKL. This CDR3 comprises 12 residues. CDR3: CASSPAGYEQYF. The CDR3 DNA is TGCGCCAGCAGCCCAGCAGGGTACGAGCAGTACTTC.

J is TRBJ2-1 and V is TRBV15; D not certain. V lost 1 base to trimming and J lost 4 bases, with 2 bases between them. CDR1 is LNHNV, CDR2 YYDKDF, per germline (reference sequence). The CDR3 runs to 12 residues. CDR3 region: CATSRVYNEQFF. The CDR3 region has the DNA TGTGCCACCAGCAGAGTTTACAATGAGCAGTTCTTC.

The rearrangement joins TRBV7-9 to TRBJ1-2; D not certain. Germline CDR1 and CDR2: SEHNR and FQNEAQ (reference sequence). This CDR3 comprises 12 residues. V lost 6 bases and J lost 5, with 10 bases in between. CDR3 protein: CASSLGSYGYTF. The CDR3 DNA reads TGTGCCAGCAGTTTGGGGAGTTATGGCTACACCTTC.

The chain recombines TRBV29-1 with TRBJ2-1; D ambiguous. The CDR3 totals 10 residues. With 7 bases removed from V and 9 bases from J, the gap between germline ends came to 10 bases. CDR1 and CDR2 from the germline V gene are SQVTM and ANQGSEA. DNA for the CDR3: TGCAGCGCACGATTGGGTGAGCAGTTCTTC. Amino acid sequence: CSARLGEQFF.

This clone showed up just a few times. J is TRBJ2-3 and V is TRBV9; 10 positions match TRBD2. Germline values: CDR1 SGDLS, CDR2 YYNGEE. The J segment lost 3 bases and the V segment lost 3 bases, leaving 10 bases of the junction unmatched. The CDR3 length is 17 residues. In DNA, the CDR3 is TGTGCCAGCAGCGCTAACCCGGGACTAGCGTTAACAGATACGCAGTATTTT. The encoded protein is CASSANPGLALTDTQYF.